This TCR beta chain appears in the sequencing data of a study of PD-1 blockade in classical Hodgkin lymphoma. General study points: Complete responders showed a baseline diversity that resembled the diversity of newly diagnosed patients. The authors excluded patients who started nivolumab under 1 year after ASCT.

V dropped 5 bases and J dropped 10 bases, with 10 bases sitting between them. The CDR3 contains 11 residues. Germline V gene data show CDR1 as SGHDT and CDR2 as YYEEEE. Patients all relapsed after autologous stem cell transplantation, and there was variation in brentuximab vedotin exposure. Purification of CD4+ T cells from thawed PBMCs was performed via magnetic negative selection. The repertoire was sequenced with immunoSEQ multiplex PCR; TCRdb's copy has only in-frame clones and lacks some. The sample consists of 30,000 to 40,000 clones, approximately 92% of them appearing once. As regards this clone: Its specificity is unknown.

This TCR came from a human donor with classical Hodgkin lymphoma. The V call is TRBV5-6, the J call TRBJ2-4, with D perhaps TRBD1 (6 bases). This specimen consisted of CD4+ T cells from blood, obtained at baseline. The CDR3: CASRQGSIQYF. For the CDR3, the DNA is TGTGCCAGCAGACAGGGTTCGATTCAGTACTTC.